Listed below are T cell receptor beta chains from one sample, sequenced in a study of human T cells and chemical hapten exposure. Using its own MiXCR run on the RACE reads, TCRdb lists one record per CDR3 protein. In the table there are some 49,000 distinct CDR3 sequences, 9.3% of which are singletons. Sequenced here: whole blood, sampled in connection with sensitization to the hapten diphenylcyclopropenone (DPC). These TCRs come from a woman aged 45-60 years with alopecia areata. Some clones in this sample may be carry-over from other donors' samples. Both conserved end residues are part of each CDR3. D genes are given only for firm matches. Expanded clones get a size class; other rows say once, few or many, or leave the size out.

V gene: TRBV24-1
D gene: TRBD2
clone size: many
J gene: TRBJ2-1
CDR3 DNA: TGTGCCACCAGTGAGTGGACTAGCGGGACGTACAATGAGCAGTTCTTC
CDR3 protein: CATSEWTSGTYNEQFF

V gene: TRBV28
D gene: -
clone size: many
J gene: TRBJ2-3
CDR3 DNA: TGTGCCAGCAGGTCAGGGGCGTATACGCAGTATTTT
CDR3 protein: CASRSGAYTQYF

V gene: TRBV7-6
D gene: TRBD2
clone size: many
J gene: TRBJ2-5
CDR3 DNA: TGTGCCAGCAGCTTAGGTATAGCGGGCGGCCCCCAAGAGACCCAGTACTTC
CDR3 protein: CASSLGIAGGPQETQYF

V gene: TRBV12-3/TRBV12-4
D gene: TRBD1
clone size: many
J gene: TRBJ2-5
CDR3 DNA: TGTGCCAGCCGTGACAGGGGCCAAGAGACCCAGTACTTC
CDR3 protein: CASRDRGQETQYF

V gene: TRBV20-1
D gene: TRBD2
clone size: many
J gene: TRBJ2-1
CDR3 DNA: TGCAGTGCTCTAATAGCGGGGAAATACAATGAGCAGTTCTTC
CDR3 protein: CSALIAGKYNEQFF

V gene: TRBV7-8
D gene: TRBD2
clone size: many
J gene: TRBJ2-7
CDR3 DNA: TGTGCCAGCAGCTCCCCGACTAGCGGGGTAACCTACGAGCAGTACTTC
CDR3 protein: CASSSPTSGVTYEQYF

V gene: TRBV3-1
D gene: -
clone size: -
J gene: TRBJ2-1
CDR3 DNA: TGTGCCAGCAGCCAAAAGACCTACAATGAGCAGTTCTTC
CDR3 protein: CASSQKTYNEQFF

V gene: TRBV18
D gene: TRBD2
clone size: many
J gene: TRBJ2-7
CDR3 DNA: TGTGCCAGCTCACCCAGCGGGGGCTCCTACGAGCAGTACTTC
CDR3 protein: CASSPSGGSYEQYF

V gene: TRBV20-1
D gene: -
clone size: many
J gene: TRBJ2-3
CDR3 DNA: TGCAGTGCTATTAGCGGAATCGGCACAGATACGCAGTATTTT
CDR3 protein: CSAISGIGTDTQYF

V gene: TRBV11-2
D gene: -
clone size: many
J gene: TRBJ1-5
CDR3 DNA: TGTGCCAGCAGGTCAGGATGGCCGAGCAATCAGCCCCAGCATTTT
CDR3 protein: CASRSGWPSNQPQHF

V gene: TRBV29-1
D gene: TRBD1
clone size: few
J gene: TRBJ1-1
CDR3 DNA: TGCAGCGTAGGGGACAGGGGGCACACTGAAGCTTTCTTT
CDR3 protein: CSVGDRGHTEAFF

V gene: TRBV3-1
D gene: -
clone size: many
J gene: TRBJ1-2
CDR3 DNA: TGTGCCAGCAGCCAAGATTCCGGGGCAGGTGGCTACACCTTC
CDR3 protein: CASSQDSGAGGYTF

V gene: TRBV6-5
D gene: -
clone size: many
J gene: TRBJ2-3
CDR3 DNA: TGTGCCAGCAGTTACTCGAACAGAAACACAGATACGCAGTATTTT
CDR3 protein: CASSYSNRNTDTQYF

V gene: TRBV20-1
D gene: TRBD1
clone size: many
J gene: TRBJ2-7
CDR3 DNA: TGCAGTGCTCAGCATGGACAGGGACTCTCCTACGAGCAGTACTTC
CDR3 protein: CSAQHGQGLSYEQYF

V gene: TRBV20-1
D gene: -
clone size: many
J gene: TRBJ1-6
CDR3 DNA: TGCAGTGCTAGAGAGCCCGGGTCACCCCTCCACTTT
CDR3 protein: CSAREPGSPLHF

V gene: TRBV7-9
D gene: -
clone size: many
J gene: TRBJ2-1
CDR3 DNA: TGTGCCAGCAGCTTGTTTCATACCTACCCAAGGCATGAGCAGTTCTTC
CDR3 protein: CASSLFHTYPRHEQFF

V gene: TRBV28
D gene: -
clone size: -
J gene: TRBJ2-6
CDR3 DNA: TGTGCCAGCAGCCCACGGATTTCTGGGGCCAACGTCCTGACTTTC
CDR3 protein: CASSPRISGANVLTF

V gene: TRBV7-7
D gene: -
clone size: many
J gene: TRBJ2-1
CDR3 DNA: TGTGCCAGCAGCTTAGCGGGGGACAATGAGCAGTTCTTC
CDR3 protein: CASSLAGDNEQFF

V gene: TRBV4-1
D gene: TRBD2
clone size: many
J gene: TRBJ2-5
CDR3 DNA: TGCGCCAGCAGCTTTCGTCCCGGGACTAGCGGAAATCGACAAGAGACCCAGTACTTC
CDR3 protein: CASSFRPGTSGNRQETQYF

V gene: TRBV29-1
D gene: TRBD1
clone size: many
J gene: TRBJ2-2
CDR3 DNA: TGCAGCGTTGTTCAGGGGGCGCTTACCGGGGAGCTGTTTTTT
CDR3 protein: CSVVQGALTGELFF

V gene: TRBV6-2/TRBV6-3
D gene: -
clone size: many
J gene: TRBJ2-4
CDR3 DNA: TGTGCCAGCAGTTACTCCGGGGAGGTAAACATTCAGTACTTC
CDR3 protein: CASSYSGEVNIQYF

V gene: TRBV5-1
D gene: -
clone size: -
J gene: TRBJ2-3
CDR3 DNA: TGCGCCAGCAGCTTGGGACACCGGGACCCGCGCACAGATACGCAGTATTTT
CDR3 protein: CASSLGHRDPRTDTQYF

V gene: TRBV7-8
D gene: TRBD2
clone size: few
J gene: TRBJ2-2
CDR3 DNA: TGTGCCAGCAGCTTAGAGTTAGGCGGCGGGAGGGCCCGGGAGCTGTTTTTT
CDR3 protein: CASSLELGGGRARELFF

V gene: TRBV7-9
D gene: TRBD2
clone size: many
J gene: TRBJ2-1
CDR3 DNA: TGTGCCAGCAGCCCCACTAGCGGGGGAAACAATGAGCAGTTCTTC
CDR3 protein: CASSPTSGGNNEQFF

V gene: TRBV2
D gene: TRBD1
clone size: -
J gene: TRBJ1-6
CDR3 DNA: TGTGCCAGCAGTGATGTCGGGACAGGGGCAATTATGGGGAATTCACCCCTCCACTTT
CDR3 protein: CASSDVGTGAIMGNSPLHF

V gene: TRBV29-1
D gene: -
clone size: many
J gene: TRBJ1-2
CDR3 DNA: TGCAGCGTTGAAGGAAGGACATTCAGCTATGGCTACACCTTC
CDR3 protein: CSVEGRTFSYGYTF

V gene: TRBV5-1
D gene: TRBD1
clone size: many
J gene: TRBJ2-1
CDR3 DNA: TGCGCCAGCAGCCTTCAGGACAGGGGGCGCTTTGATGAGCAGTTCTTC
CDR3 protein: CASSLQDRGRFDEQFF

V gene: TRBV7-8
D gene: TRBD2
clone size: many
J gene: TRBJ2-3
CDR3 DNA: TGTGCCAGCCGGCGGGAGATGGCCCAAGATACGCAGTATTTT
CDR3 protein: CASRREMAQDTQYF

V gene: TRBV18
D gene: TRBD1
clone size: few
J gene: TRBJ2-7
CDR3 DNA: TGTGCCAGCTCGGGGGACAGCTACGAGCAGTACTTC
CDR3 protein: CASSGDSYEQYF

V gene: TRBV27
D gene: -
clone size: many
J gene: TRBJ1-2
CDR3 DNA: TGTGCCAGCAGTTTTGGCCTCCCCGAACAGGGTCCCTCTTATCCTAACTATGGCTACACCTTC
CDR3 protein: CASSFGLPEQGPSYPNYGYTF

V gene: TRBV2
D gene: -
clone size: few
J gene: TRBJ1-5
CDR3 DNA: TGTGCCAGCAGTGACACTGCACAGCCCCAGCATTTT
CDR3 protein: CASSDTAQPQHF

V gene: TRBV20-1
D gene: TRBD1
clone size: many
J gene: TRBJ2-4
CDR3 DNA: TGCAGTGCTAGAGGGACAGGGGGGAACCCTCTAGCCAAAAACATTCAGTACTTC
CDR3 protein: CSARGTGGNPLAKNIQYF

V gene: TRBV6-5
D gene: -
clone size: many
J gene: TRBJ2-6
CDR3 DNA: TGTGCCAGCAGTTCGCCCCCATTCGGGATAGGGGCCAACGTCCTGACTTTC
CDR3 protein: CASSSPPFGIGANVLTF

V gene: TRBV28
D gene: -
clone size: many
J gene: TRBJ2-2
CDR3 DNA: TGTGCCAGCAGGGACACCGGGGAGCTGTTTTTT
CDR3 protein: CASRDTGELFF

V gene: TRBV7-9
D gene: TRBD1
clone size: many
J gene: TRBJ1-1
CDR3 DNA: TGTGCCAGCAGCGAGCAGACAGGGAAAACTGAAGCTTTCTTT
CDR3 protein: CASSEQTGKTEAFF

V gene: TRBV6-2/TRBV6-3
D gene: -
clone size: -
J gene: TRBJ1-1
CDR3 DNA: TGTGCCAGCAGCAAAAACGCCGGGACTGAAGCTTTCTTT
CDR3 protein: CASSKNAGTEAFF

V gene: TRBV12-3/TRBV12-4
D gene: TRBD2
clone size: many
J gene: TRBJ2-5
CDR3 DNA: TGTGCCAGCAGGTCGGGACTAGCGGGAGCGCAAGAGACCCAGTACTTC
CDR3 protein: CASRSGLAGAQETQYF

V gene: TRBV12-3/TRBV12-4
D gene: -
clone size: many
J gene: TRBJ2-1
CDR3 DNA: TGTGCCAGCAAGGGGGGGGAATACAATGAGCAGTTCTTC
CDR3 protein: CASKGGEYNEQFF

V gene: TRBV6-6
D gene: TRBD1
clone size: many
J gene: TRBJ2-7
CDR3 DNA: TGTGCCAGCAATCCTAGACAGGGCGGTTACGAGCAGTACTTC
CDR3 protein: CASNPRQGGYEQYF

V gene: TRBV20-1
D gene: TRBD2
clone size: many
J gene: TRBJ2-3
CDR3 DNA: TGCAGTGCTACCGAGAGACTAGCGGGGGGTTTCACAGATACGCAGTATTTT
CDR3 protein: CSATERLAGGFTDTQYF

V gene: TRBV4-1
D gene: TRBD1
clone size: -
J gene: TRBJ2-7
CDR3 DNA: TGCGCCAGCAGCTTAACTGGGACAGCAGAATACGAGCAGTACTTC
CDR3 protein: CASSLTGTAEYEQYF

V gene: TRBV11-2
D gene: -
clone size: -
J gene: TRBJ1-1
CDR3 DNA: TGTGCCAGCAGCTTTAGCGGTTTAGGCGAGGAAGCTTTCTTT
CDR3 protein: CASSFSGLGEEAFF

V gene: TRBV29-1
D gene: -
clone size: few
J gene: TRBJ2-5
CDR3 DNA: TGCAGCGTTGAAGGAGGGCGACAAGAGACCCAGTACTTC
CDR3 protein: CSVEGGRQETQYF

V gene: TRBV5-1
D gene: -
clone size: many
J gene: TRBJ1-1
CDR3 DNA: TGCGCCAGCAGCACCGGACGGGGCACTGAAGCTTTCTTT
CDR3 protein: CASSTGRGTEAFF

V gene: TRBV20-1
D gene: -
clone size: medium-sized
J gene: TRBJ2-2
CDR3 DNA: TGCAGAACCTACGGGCAGACGAACACCGGGGAGCTGTTTTTT
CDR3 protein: CRTYGQTNTGELFF

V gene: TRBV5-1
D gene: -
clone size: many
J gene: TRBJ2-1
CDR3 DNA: TGCGCCAGCAGCTTGGTTATCAGCTTCTCCTACAATGAGCAGTTCTTC
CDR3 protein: CASSLVISFSYNEQFF

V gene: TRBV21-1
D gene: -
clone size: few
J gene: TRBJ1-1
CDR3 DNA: TGTGCCAGCAGCAAGGGCAGGAAGAACACTGAAGCTTTCTTT
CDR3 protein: CASSKGRKNTEAFF

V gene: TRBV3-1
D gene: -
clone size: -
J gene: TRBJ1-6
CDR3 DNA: TGTGCCAGCAGCCCCTCCAGAGGTATCAATTCACCCCTCCACTTT
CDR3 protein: CASSPSRGINSPLHF

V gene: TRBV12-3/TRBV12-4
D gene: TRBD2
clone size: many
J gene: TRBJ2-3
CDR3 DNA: TGTGCCAGCAGACCGACTAGCGGTGGGGGACATACGCAGTATTTT
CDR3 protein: CASRPTSGGGHTQYF

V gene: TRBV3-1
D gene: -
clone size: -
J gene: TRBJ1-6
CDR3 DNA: TGTGCCAGCAGCCAAGAGCTTCAGTATTTTTCGTATAATTCACCCCTCCACTTT
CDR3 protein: CASSQELQYFSYNSPLHF

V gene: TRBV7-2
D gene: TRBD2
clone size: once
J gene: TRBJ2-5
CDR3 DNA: TGTGCCAGCAGCTTATCGGGAGGCCAAGAGACCCAGTACTTC
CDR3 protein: CASSLSGGQETQYF

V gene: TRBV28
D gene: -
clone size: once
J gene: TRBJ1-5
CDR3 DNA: TGTGCCAGCGGACCTGGGACACTTAATCAGCCCCAGCATTTT
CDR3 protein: CASGPGTLNQPQHF

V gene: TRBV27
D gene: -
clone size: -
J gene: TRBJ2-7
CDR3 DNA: TGTGCCAGCAGCCGAAGGGGGTGGACCTACGAGCAGTACTTC
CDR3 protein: CASSRRGWTYEQYF

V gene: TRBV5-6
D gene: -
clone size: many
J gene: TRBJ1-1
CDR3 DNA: TGTGCCAGCAGCTTCTTTTCCGAAACTGAAGCTTTCTTT
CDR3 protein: CASSFFSETEAFF

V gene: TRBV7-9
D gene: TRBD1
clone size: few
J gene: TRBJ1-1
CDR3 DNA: TGTGCCAGCAGCTTAGGGGACAGGTTGAACACTGAAGCTTTCTTT
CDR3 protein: CASSLGDRLNTEAFF

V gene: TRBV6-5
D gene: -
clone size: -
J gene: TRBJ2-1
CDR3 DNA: TGTGCCAGCAGTTACTCCTTGCGGGGTGAGCAGTTCTTC
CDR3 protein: CASSYSLRGEQFF

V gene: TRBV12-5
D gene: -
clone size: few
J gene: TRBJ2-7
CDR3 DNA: TGTGCTAGTGGAGGGACAAAGCCATACGAGCAGTACTTC
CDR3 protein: CASGGTKPYEQYF

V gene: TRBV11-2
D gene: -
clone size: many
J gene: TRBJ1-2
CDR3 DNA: TGTGCCAGCAGCCCCCGGACGGGGAGGCCTAACTATGGCTACACCTTC
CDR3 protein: CASSPRTGRPNYGYTF

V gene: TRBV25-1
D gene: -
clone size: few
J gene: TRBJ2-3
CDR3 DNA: TGTGCCAGCAGTGGGCAGGGGTCAGATACGCAGTATTTT
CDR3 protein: CASSGQGSDTQYF